Listed below are T cell receptor beta chains from one sample, sequenced in a study of blood T cells in healthy people across ages. Each CDR3 protein is one row after TCRdb ran MiXCR on the 5' RACE reads. Of about 1,400,000 distinct CDR3 sequences listed, 42% are singletons. The sample comprised blood. The receptor set was obtained from a woman under 30 in good health. Both conserved end residues are part of each CDR3. D genes are given only for firm matches. A clone size is listed for some rows: how often the clone was seen (once, few, many), or a class if it is expanded.

15,TRBJ2-1,.,.,TRBV12-3/TRBV12-4,TGTGCCAGCAGTCCACGGGGGGCACGGCGCAATGAGCAGTTCTTC,CASSPRGARRNEQFF
15,TRBJ1-2,.,few,TRBV7-2,TGTGCCAGCAGCTTAGGGGGGGCGGTAAACTATGGCTACACCTTC,CASSLGGAVNYGYTF
18,TRBJ2-6,.,few,TRBV11-2,TGTGCCAGCAGCTTATTCGCAGGGGATTCCTCTGGGGCCAACGTCCTGACTTTC,CASSLFAGDSSGANVLTF
18,TRBJ2-3,TRBD2,.,TRBV6-8,TGTGCCAGCAGTTCGACGACCTCCCGGACTAGCCGGGCAGATGCGCAGTATTTT,CASSSTTSRTSRADAQYF
15,TRBJ2-1,TRBD2,.,TRBV6-5,TGTGCCAGCACCCTTAGCGGGCAGATCTACAATGAGCAGTTCTTC,CASTLSGQIYNEQFF
14,TRBJ2-5,.,few,TRBV25-1,TGTGCCAGCAGTGAATTCCATGGATCGGAGACCCAGTACTTC,CASSEFHGSETQYF
15,TRBJ2-5,TRBD2,few,TRBV29-1,TGCAGCGTTGAAGAGGCCGGGAGGGACCAAGAGACCCAGTACTTC,CSVEEAGRDQETQYF
15,TRBJ1-2,.,once,TRBV5-6,TGTGCCAGCAGCTTGACAGGCTGGACTAACTATGGCTACACCTTC,CASSLTGWTNYGYTF
16,TRBJ2-1,TRBD1,.,TRBV6-1,TGTGCCAGCAGTGAACCGGGACAGAACTCCTACAATGAGCAGTTCTTC,CASSEPGQNSYNEQFF
16,TRBJ1-2,.,.,TRBV6-6,TGTGCCAGCAGTCTACCGGGGTCCCACGGGATCTATGGCTACACCTTC,CASSLPGSHGIYGYTF
13,TRBJ2-7,.,.,TRBV30,TGCGCCTACCGGGGAGTACATCCCTACGAGCAGTACTTC,CAYRGVHPYEQYF
15,TRBJ1-1,.,.,TRBV7-9,TGTGCCAGCAGCTTTCCCGGGACCGTTAGGAATGAAGCTTTCTTT,CASSFPGTVRNEAFF
13,TRBJ2-3,.,.,TRBV6-5,TGTGCCAGCTCACAATCACTAGTTTATACGCAGTATTTT,CASSQSLVYTQYF
15,TRBJ2-1,.,.,TRBV7-8,TGTGCCAGCAGCTTAGCTCGGTCTCGAGGCTATGAGCAGTTCTTC,CASSLARSRGYEQFF
16,TRBJ2-5,TRBD2,.,TRBV20-1,TGCAGTGCTAGAAGCCCCGGGACTAGCGGGTCCCATGAGCAGTACTTC,CSARSPGTSGSHEQYF
11,TRBJ2-6,.,.,TRBV29-1,TGCAGCGTTGAAGCAGCGGCCGGTTTGACTTTC,CSVEAAAGLTF
15,TRBJ1-1,.,.,TRBV20-1,TGCAGTGCTAGAGAGATAGGCCCCAGGGACACTGAAGCTTTCTTT,CSAREIGPRDTEAFF
14,TRBJ2-7,TRBD2,.,TRBV20-1,TGCAGTGCCAGCCGATTCGGGAGGGGCAACGAGCAGTACTTC,CSASRFGRGNEQYF
15,TRBJ2-1,TRBD2,.,TRBV7-9,TGTGCCAGCAGCTTATGGCTAGCGGGAGGAAGCGAGCAGTTCTTC,CASSLWLAGGSEQFF
17,TRBJ2-7,TRBD2,.,TRBV2,TGTGCCAGCAGCCTCACCGGGACTAGCCCCGCGCATGGCGAGCAGTACTTC,CASSLTGTSPAHGEQYF
14,TRBJ2-5,.,few,TRBV6-5,TGTGCCAGCAGTAGCCCGGCGAGTTTGGAGACCCAGTACTTC,CASSSPASLETQYF
15,TRBJ2-5,TRBD1,.,TRBV5-6,TGTGCCAGCAGCTTGGCGGCAGGGGGTTCGGAGACCCAGTACTTC,CASSLAAGGSETQYF
16,TRBJ2-3,TRBD2,.,TRBV20-1,TGCAGTGCAACCTCTATTGAGCGGGGAAACACAGATACGCAGTATTTT,CSATSIERGNTDTQYF
14,TRBJ2-2,.,.,TRBV10-1,TGCGCCAGCAGTGAGGGGGCCCTTGGCGGGGAGCTGTTTTTT,CASSEGALGGELFF
11,TRBJ1-1,.,few,TRBV20-1,TGCAGTGCTAGAAGGGAACATGAAGCTTTCTTT,CSARREHEAFF
14,TRBJ1-5,TRBD1,.,TRBV11-2,TGTGCCAGCAGCCCGGGACAGACATATCAGCCCCAGCATTTT,CASSPGQTYQPQHF
16,TRBJ2-2,TRBD2,.,TRBV11-2,TGTGCCAGCAGCACATGGACTAGCGAGAAAATCGGGGAGCTGTTTTTT,CASSTWTSEKIGELFF
17,TRBJ2-1,TRBD2,.,TRBV6-6,TGTGCCAGCAGTCCCGGGGCGGGGGGGAGAGTCTACAATGAGCAGTTCTTC,CASSPGAGGRVYNEQFF
16,TRBJ2-3,TRBD2,.,TRBV4-1,TGCGCCAGCAGCCAAGGTAGCGGGAGTTTCACAGATACGCAGTATTTT,CASSQGSGSFTDTQYF
18,TRBJ2-3,TRBD2,.,TRBV12-3/TRBV12-4,TGTGCCAGCACCCGAGGGCTAGCGGGAGTTTTGATGACAGATACGCAGTATTTT,CASTRGLAGVLMTDTQYF
14,TRBJ2-7,.,few,TRBV4-1,TGCGCCAGCAGCCACCCCCTCAGCTCCTACGAGCAGTACTTC,CASSHPLSSYEQYF
14,TRBJ2-5,TRBD1,few,TRBV7-9,TGTGCCAGCAGCTTGCAGACAGGGAAAGAGACCCAGTACTTC,CASSLQTGKETQYF
14,TRBJ2-5,TRBD2,.,TRBV4-1,TGCGCCAGCAGCCAATTGGGGACTAGCGCTCCCCAGTACTTC,CASSQLGTSAPQYF
15,TRBJ2-3,.,few,TRBV6-5,TGTGCCAGCAGTTATGCAGCGCCTCCACAAGATACGCAGTATTTT,CASSYAAPPQDTQYF
16,TRBJ2-1,TRBD1,.,TRBV6-6,TGTGCCAGCAGTTACCTTGAAGGGGGCCCCTACAATGAGCAGTTCTTC,CASSYLEGGPYNEQFF